The 27 T cell receptor beta chains below were found in one sample sequenced in a study of blood T cell repertoires in COVID-19. The protocol was immunoSEQ multiplex PCR, while the TCRdb copy is restricted to in-frame clones and leaves out a portion. Of about 300,000 clones listed, 70% to 90% were seen once; the top ten hold 2.2%. The sequencing sample was made of PBMCs or T cells enriched from blood (not recorded which). The receptors were sampled from a man aged 25-45 years who had recovered from COVID-19.

The chain carries TRBV7-9 and TRBJ1-2; D not resolved. CDR1 is SEHNR, CDR2 FQNEAQ, per germline (reference sequence). V was shortened by 1 base and J by 4 bases, with 4 bases between the two germline ends. The CDR3 covers 12 residues. CDR3 protein: CASSLESYGYTF. DNA of the CDR3: TGTGCCAGCAGCTTAGAGAGCTATGGCTACACCTTC.

The chain links TRBV7-6 to TRBJ2-2; tentative D call: TRBD2 (5 bases). CDR3 length: 13 residues. Germline-derived CDR1 and CDR2 are SGHVS and FNYEAQ. V gave up 5 bases and J gave up 8 bases, with 12 bases separating them. DNA for the CDR3: TGTGCCAGCAGCCCCCTAGCCGATGGGGAGCTGTTTTTT. Encoded protein: CASSPLADGELFF.

The gene calls are TRBV10-2 and TRBJ1-2; D is undetermined. Trimming removed 5 bases at V and 4 bases at J, with 17 bases between. Germline CDR1 reads WSHSY; CDR2 reads SAAADI. The CDR3 has 15 residues. The CDR3, as DNA: TGCGCCAGCAGTCCGCGTGCCTTCCCTCTCTATGGCTACACCTTC. Its protein is CASSPRAFPLYGYTF.

This chain connects TRBV7-2 to TRBJ2-7, with a tentative D call TRBD2 (7 bases). Germline CDR1 reads SGHTA; CDR2 reads FQGNSA. V was cut by 0 bases and J by 3 bases, with 12 bases left in between. CDR3 length: 15 residues. The CDR3 DNA reads TGTGCCAGCAGCTTAGCAGGGGGGGGGCTCTACGAGCAGTACTTC. Protein product: CASSLAGGGLYEQYF. Looking up the rest from reference TRBV7-2 and TRBJ2-7 gives the full variable domain: GAGVSQSPSNKVTEKGKDVELRCDPISGHTALYWYRQSLGQGLEFLIYFQGNSAPDKSGLPSDRFSAERTGGSVSTLTIQRTQQEDSAVYLCASSLAGGGLYEQYFGPGTRLTVT.

The chain combines TRBV10-1 with TRBJ1-6; 9 bases line up with TRBD1. The ends lost 9 bases at V and 2 bases at J; junction bases unmatched: 11. The CDR3 loop spans 17 amino acids. Germline loops: CDR1 WNHNN, CDR2 SYGVQD (reference sequence). CDR3 residues: CASYRGTGPTYNSPLHF. In DNA, the CDR3 is TGCGCCAGTTATCGAGGGACAGGGCCCACCTATAATTCACCCCTCCACTTT.

The chain combines TRBV10-3 with TRBJ2-7; weak D call: TRBD1 (6 bases). This CDR3 contains 15 residues. The V end was cut by 6 bases, the J end by 3 bases, with 18 bases between. Germline V gene lookup returns CDR1 ENHRY and CDR2 SYGVKD. This CDR3 reads CAISQTQGEYYEQYF. CDR3 nucleotide sequence: TGTGCCATCAGCCAGACACAGGGAGAGTACTACGAGCAGTACTTC.

The chain combines TRBV12-3 or TRBV12-4 with TRBJ2-3; D is ambiguous. V lost 5 bases and J 0 bases, leaving 6 bases between the germline ends. The CDR3 covers 13 residues. CDR3 in DNA: TGTGCCAGCAGTGTGAGTAGCACAGATACGCAGTATTTT. Encoded protein: CASSVSSTDTQYF.

The J gene is TRBJ1-5, the V gene TRBV7-9; D is perhaps TRBD1 (6 bases). Trimming removed 4 bases from V and 3 bases from J, with 10 bases in between. The CDR3 is 14 amino acids. CDR1 SEHNR and CDR2 FQNEAQ come from the germline V gene (reference sequence). Here the CDR3 DNA reads TGTGCCAGCAGCTCAGGACAGACCAATCAGCCCCAGCATTTT. The encoded protein is CASSSGQTNQPQHF.

The chain is built from TRBV5-1 and TRBJ2-1; 7 bases map to TRBD1. The CDR3 contains 16 residues. Germline V gene data show CDR1 as SGHRS and CDR2 as YFSETQ. Trimming removed 1 base from V and 5 bases from J; junction bases left unmatched: 9. The CDR3 loop reads CASSLFDWDSDNEQFF. In nucleotides, the CDR3 is TGCGCCAGCAGCTTGTTTGATTGGGACAGTGACAATGAGCAGTTCTTC.

The V gene is TRBV7-2, the J gene TRBJ2-2; D is undetermined. The germline V and J ends were trimmed by 1 base and 2 bases, with 14 bases remaining between them. Germline CDR1 and CDR2: SGHTA and FQGNSA. This CDR3 comprises 17 residues. CDR3 bases: TGTGCCAGCAGCTTAGACCGGTATCAGGCAAACACCGGGGAGCTGTTTTTT. Amino acid sequence: CASSLDRYQANTGELFF.

The chain combines TRBV30 with TRBJ2-7, with a weak D call TRBD1 (5 bases). CDR3 length equals 12 residues. V lost 5 bases to trimming and J lost 0 bases, with 8 bases between them. From germline, CDR1 is GTSNPN and CDR2 SVGIG (reference sequence). CDR3 nucleotide sequence: TGTGCCTGGGGACAAATCTCCTACGAGCAGTACTTC. Translating it yields CAWGQISYEQYF.

The chain recombines TRBV24-1 with TRBJ2-3, with a possible D match to TRBD2 (5 bases). The germline V gene has CDR1 KGHDR and CDR2 SFDVKD. Trimming removed 4 bases from V and 11 bases from J, with 18 bases in between. CDR3 length: 14 amino acids. In DNA form, the CDR3 reads TGTGCCACCAGTGACCCTAAACTCCGAGGAGGGCAGTATTTT. Encoded protein: CATSDPKLRGGQYF.

The chain joins TRBV6-6 to TRBJ2-1, with D uncertain. This CDR3 has 16 residues. The germline V gene has CDR1 MNHNY and CDR2 SVGAGI (reference sequence). Between the trimmed V and J ends, which lost 0 bases and 0 bases, there was a span of 9 bases. CDR3 DNA sequence: TGTGCCAGCAGTTACTCGCCCTACAGCTCCTACAATGAGCAGTTCTTC. As protein: CASSYSPYSSYNEQFF.

This chain joins TRBV5-1 and TRBJ2-2; D may be TRBD2 (5 bases). This CDR3 comprises 15 residues. Between the trimmed V and J ends, which lost 2 bases and 6 bases, there was a span of 14 bases. Germline V lookup: CDR1 SGHRS, CDR2 YFSETQ. DNA for the CDR3: TGCGCCAGCAGCTTCTCATCGGGGTCCTCCGGGGAGCTGTTTTTT. Translated, it gives CASSFSSGSSGELFF.

This chain joins TRBV6-5 and TRBJ1-1; D gene uncertain. The CDR3 covers 15 residues. The V end lost 5 bases, the J end lost 2 bases, and 15 bases lay between the germline ends. Germline V gene sequence: CDR1 MNHEY, CDR2 SVGAGI. The CDR3 region is CASSHQTSPNTEAFF. CDR3 sequence (DNA): TGTGCCAGCAGTCACCAGACTTCCCCCAACACTGAAGCTTTCTTT.

This clone was observed a few times. CDR3 loop: CASTPGRVRGYTF. CDR3 nucleotides: TGTGCCAGCACCCCCGGCAGGGTGCGTGGCTACACCTTC. This chain uses TRBV12-3 or TRBV12-4 with TRBJ1-2; D might be TRBD1 (5 bases). The CDR3 has 13 residues. V was clipped by 7 bases and J by 7 bases, with 16 bases between them.

The V gene is TRBV19, the J gene TRBJ2-7; the D gene is possibly TRBD1 (6 bases). This CDR3 contains 16 residues. V was clipped by 1 base and J by 0 bases, with 13 bases between them. Per germline, CDR1 LNHDA and CDR2 SQIVND (reference sequence). The CDR3 DNA follows: TGTGCCAGTAGTATAGGTAGAGGGGGTTCCTCCTACGAGCAGTACTTC. Its translation: CASSIGRGGSSYEQYF.

The chain is built from TRBV11-2 and TRBJ2-7; 7 positions match TRBD1. V trimming: 4 bases; J trimming: 2 bases; junction bases outside the gene matches: 8. This CDR3 comprises 15 residues. The germline CDR1 and CDR2 sequences are SGHAT and FQNNGV. The CDR3, as DNA: TGTGCCAGCAGCTCGAACCCCGGGACAGCCTACGAGCAGTACTTC. It yields the protein CASSSNPGTAYEQYF.

V and J are TRBV10-3 and TRBJ1-1; the D gene is possibly TRBD1 (6 bases). The CDR3 totals 14 residues. Germline V CDR1 and CDR2: ENHRY, SYGVKD. Trimming stripped 3 bases from V and 4 bases from J, with 12 bases between. The CDR3 DNA follows: TGTGCCATCAGTGACAGGGGATGGGGCACTGAAGCTTTCTTT. This translates into CAISDRGWGTEAFF.

V is TRBV7-8 and J is TRBJ2-1; 10 bases line up with TRBD2. V dropped 6 bases and J dropped 4; count of bases not matched to a gene: 9. Germline CDR1 is SGHVS and CDR2 is FQNEAQ. The CDR3 is made up of 16 amino acids. CDR3 protein: CASSVVASGGYNEQFF. The DNA of the CDR3 is TGTGCCAGCAGTGTCGTTGCTAGCGGGGGATACAATGAGCAGTTCTTC.

The chain carries TRBV7-2 and TRBJ1-2; TRBD1 matches at 9 bases. The CDR3 runs 14 residues. V lost 6 bases to trimming and J lost 8 bases; unmatched junction nucleotides: 10. Germline CDR1 SGHTA, CDR2 FQGNSA. CDR3 in amino acids: CASRPGQGVLGYTF. CDR3 bases: TGTGCCAGCAGGCCGGGACAGGGAGTTTTAGGCTACACCTTC.

This clone was detected only once. The V call is TRBV6-5, the J call TRBJ2-3; 7 bases agree with TRBD1. CDR1 MNHEY and CDR2 SVGAGI come from the germline V gene. This CDR3 is 15 amino acids long. After removal of 2 bases from V and 4 bases from J, the junction contained 6 bases not matched to a gene. The CDR3 spells CASSYLDRVSDTQYF. The CDR3 DNA is TGTGCCAGCAGTTACCTTGACAGGGTATCAGATACGCAGTATTTT.

The CDR3 DNA follows: TGTGCCAGAAGTTTTACGACAGCCTCTAATTCACCCCTCCACTTT. Protein sequence: CARSFTTASNSPLHF. V usage is TRBV7-5 and J usage is TRBJ1-6; the DNA was not used to check the table's D call, TRBD1. TRBV7-5 constitutes a pseudogene. The CDR3 consists of 15 residues.

About this clone: A much larger clonotype is one base distant, so this may be a read error. The CDR3 here is CASSQGQGGSPLHF. CDR3 nucleotides: TGTGCCAGCAGCCAAGGACAGGGGGGTTCACCCCTCCACTTT. The V gene is TRBV5-8, the J gene TRBJ1-6; the match to TRBD1 covers 10 bases. CDR3 length equals 14 residues. The ends lost 4 bases at V and 9 bases at J; junction bases unmatched: 4. Germline CDR1 SGHTS, CDR2 YDEGEE.

V gene TRBV7-9 combines with J gene TRBJ2-7; D is undetermined. The germline V gene has CDR1 SEHNR and CDR2 FQNEAQ (reference sequence). CDR3 length: 14 amino acids. Between the trimmed V and J ends, which lost 2 bases and 2 bases, there was a span of 10 bases. The DNA of the CDR3 is TGTGCCAGCAGCTTAATGATCGGTACCTACGAGCAGTACTTC. It is translated as CASSLMIGTYEQYF.

V and J are TRBV4-3 and TRBJ2-7; 7 positions match TRBD2. The germline CDR1 and CDR2 sequences are LGHNA and YSLEER. The CDR3 is 16 amino acids. The J segment lost 3 bases and the V segment lost 0 bases, leaving 8 bases of the junction unmatched. CDR3 amino acids: CASSQESSGEGYEQYF. The CDR3 DNA reads TGCGCCAGCAGCCAAGAATCGTCGGGGGAGGGCTACGAGCAGTACTTC.

Written as DNA, the CDR3 is TGTGCCAGCAGTGAAGCACAGGGGTTTAATTCACCCCTCCACTTT. It translates to CASSEAQGFNSPLHF. The chain combines TRBV2 with TRBJ1-6, with TRBD1 matching over 7 bases. The CDR3 is made up of 15 amino acids. After removal of 0 bases from V and 6 bases from J, the junction contained 2 bases not matched to a gene. Germline-derived CDR1 and CDR2 are SNHLY and FYNNEI.